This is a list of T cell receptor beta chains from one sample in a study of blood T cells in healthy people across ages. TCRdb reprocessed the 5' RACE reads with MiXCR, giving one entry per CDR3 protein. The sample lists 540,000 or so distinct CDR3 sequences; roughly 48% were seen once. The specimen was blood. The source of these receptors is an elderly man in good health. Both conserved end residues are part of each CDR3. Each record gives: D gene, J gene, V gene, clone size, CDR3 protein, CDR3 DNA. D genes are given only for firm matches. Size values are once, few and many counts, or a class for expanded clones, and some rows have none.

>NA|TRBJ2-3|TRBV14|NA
CASSQGSASDTQYF
TGTGCCAGCAGCCAAGGGTCAGCGTCAGATACGCAGTATTTT
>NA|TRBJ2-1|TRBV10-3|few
CAIKLALDSGEQFF
TGTGCCATCAAGCTGGCTCTAGATAGCGGTGAGCAGTTCTTC
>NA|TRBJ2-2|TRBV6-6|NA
CASSQRDSDDTGELFF
TGTGCCAGCAGTCAGCGGGACAGCGACGACACCGGGGAGCTGTTTTTT
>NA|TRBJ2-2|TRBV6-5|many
CASSYPRGGAPGGELFF
TGTGCCAGCAGTTACCCCCGCGGAGGCGCGCCGGGAGGGGAGCTGTTTTTT
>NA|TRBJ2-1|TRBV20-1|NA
CSARTGVYQETQFF
TGCAGTGCTAGAACAGGCGTTTACCAAGAGACCCAGTTCTTC
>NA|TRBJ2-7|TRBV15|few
CATSRDRTRAGEQYF
TGTGCCACCAGCAGAGATCGAACTAGAGCGGGCGAGCAGTACTTC
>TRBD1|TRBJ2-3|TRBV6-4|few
CASRATGQGLDTQYF
TGTGCCAGCAGAGCAACAGGACAGGGATTAGATACGCAGTATTTT
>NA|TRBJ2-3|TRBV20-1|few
CSARWARGADTQYF
TGCAGTGCTAGATGGGCACGAGGGGCAGATACGCAGTATTTT
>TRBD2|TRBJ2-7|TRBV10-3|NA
CAISVGGGTYEQYF
TGTGCCATCAGTGTTGGCGGGGGAACCTACGAGCAGTACTTC
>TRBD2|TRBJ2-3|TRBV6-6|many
CASSYSFSGGRGTDTQYF
TGTGCCAGCAGTTACTCTTTCAGCGGGGGGCGTGGTACAGATACGCAGTATTTT
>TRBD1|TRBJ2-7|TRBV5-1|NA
CASTRTGGEYEQYF
TGCGCCAGCACCCGGACAGGGGGCGAGTACGAGCAGTACTTC
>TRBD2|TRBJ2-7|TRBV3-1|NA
CASSQGSGGLYEQYF
TGTGCCAGCAGCCAAGGTAGCGGGGGACTCTACGAGCAGTACTTC
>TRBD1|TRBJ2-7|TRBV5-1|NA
CASSPRTGFGNEQYF
TGCGCCAGCAGCCCTAGGACAGGGTTCGGCAACGAGCAGTACTTC
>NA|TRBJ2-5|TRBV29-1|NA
CSVEAGQETQYF
TGCAGCGTTGAGGCAGGCCAAGAGACCCAGTACTTC
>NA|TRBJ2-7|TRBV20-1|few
CSARDPLQSAAEQYF
TGCAGTGCTAGAGATCCCCTTCAATCCGCCGCCGAGCAGTACTTC
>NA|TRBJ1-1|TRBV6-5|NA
CASSYGTRPAFF
TGTGCCAGCAGTTACGGGACCCGACCGGCTTTCTTT
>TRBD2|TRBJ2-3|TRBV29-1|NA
CSTGRAGVGTQYF
TGCAGCACCGGACGAGCGGGAGTAGGTACGCAGTATTTT
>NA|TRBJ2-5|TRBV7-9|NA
CASSLGSAHETQYF
TGTGCCAGCAGCTTGGGTAGCGCACATGAGACCCAGTACTTC
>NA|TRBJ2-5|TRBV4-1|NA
CASSQPDFGGETQYF
TGCGCCAGCAGCCAACCGGACTTCGGAGGGGAGACCCAGTACTTC
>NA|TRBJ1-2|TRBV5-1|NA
CASSLAGSTHYGYTF
TGCGCCAGCAGCTTGGCCGGCTCTACTCACTATGGCTACACCTTC
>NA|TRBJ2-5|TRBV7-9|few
CASSFAWRLVQETQYF
TGTGCCAGCAGCTTTGCTTGGAGGCTGGTGCAAGAGACCCAGTACTTC
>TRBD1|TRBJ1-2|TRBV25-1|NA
CASSAQGNGYTF
TGTGCCAGCAGTGCACAGGGGAATGGCTACACCTTC
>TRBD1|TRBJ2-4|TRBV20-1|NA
CSAAQGATKNIQYF
TGCAGTGCTGCTCAGGGGGCGACCAAAAACATTCAGTACTTC
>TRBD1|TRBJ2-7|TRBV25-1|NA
CASGSGTGDEQYF
TGTGCCAGCGGATCTGGGACAGGGGACGAGCAGTACTTC
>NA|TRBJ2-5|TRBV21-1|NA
CASSKGPPSGRQETQYF
TGTGCCAGCAGCAAAGGTCCTCCTAGCGGTAGACAAGAGACCCAGTACTTC
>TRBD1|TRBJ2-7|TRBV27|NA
CASSFRDRLPYEQYF
TGTGCCAGCAGTTTCAGGGACAGGCTTCCTTACGAGCAGTACTTC
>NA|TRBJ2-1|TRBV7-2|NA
CAGSLRITGGPNEQFF
TGTGCCGGCAGCTTACGCATAACCGGGGGCCCTAATGAGCAGTTCTTC
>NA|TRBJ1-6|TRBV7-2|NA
CASSFLGLNSPLHF
TGTGCCAGCAGCTTTCTAGGGTTGAATTCACCCCTCCACTTT
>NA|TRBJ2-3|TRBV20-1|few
CSARDFHTQYF
TGCAGTGCTAGGGACTTCCATACGCAGTATTTT
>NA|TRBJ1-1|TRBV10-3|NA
CAISGQGQRNTEAFF
TGTGCCATCTCTGGGCAGGGCCAAAGGAACACTGAAGCTTTCTTT
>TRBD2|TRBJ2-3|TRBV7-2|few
CASSKLAGGPSDTQYF
TGTGCCAGCAGCAAACTAGCGGGAGGGCCATCAGATACGCAGTATTTT
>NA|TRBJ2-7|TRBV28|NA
CASSIPISEQYF
TGTGCCAGCAGTATCCCTATCAGCGAGCAGTACTTC